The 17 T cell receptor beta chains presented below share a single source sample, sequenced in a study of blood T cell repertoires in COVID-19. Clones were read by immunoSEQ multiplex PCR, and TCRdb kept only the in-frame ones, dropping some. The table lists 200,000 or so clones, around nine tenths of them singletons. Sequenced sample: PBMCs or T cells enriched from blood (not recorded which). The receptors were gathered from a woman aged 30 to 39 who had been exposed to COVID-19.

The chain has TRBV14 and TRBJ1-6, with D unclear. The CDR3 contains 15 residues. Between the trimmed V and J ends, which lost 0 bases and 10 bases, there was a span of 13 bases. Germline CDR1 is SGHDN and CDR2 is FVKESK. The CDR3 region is CASSQEGRWQSPLHF. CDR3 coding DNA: TGTGCCAGCAGCCAAGAGGGCAGGTGGCAGTCACCCCTCCACTTT.

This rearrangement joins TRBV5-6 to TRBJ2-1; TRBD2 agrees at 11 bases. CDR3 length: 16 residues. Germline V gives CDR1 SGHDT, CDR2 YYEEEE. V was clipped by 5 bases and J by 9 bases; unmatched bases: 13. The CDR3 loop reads CASRQSPGTSGFEQFF. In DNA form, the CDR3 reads TGTGCCAGCAGGCAATCTCCCGGGACTAGCGGTTTTGAGCAGTTCTTC. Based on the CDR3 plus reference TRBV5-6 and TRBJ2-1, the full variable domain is DAGVTQSPTHLIKTRGQQVTLRCSPKSGHDTVSWYQQALGQGPQFIFQYYEEEERQRGNFPDRFSGHQFPNYSSELNVNALLLGDSALYLCASRQSPGTSGFEQFFGPGTRLTVL.

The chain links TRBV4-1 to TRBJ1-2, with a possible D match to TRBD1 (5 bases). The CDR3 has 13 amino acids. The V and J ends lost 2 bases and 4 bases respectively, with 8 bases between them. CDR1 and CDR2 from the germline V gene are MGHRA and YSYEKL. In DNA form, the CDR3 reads TGCGCCAGCAGCCAACAGGGAACCTATGGCTACACCTTC. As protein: CASSQQGTYGYTF.

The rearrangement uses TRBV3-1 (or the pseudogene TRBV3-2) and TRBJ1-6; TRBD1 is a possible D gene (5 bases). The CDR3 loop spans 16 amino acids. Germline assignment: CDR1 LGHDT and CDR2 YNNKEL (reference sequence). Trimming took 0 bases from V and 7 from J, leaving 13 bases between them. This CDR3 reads CASSQEGGVVNSPLHF. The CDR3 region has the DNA TGTGCCAGCAGCCAAGAGGGAGGGGTGGTCAATTCACCCCTCCACTTT.

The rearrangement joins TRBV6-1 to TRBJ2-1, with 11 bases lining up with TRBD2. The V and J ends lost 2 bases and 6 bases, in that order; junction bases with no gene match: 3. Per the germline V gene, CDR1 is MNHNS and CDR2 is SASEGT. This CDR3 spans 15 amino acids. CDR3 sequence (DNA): TGTGCCAGCAGTGAAAGCCTAGCGGGAGGCAATGAGCAGTTCTTC. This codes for CASSESLAGGNEQFF.

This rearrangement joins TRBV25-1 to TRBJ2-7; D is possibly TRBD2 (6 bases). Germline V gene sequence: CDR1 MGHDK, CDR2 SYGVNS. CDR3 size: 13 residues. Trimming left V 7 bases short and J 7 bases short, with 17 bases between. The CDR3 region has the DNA TGTGCCAGCACCCGGGACTCTACTTTTGAGCAGTACTTC. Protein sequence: CASTRDSTFEQYF.

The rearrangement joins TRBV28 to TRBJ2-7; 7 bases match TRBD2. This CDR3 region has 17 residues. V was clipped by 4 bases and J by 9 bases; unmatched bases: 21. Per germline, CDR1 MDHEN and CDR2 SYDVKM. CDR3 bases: TGTGCCAGCAGTTCTCTCAGTTTCGGGGGGAGGGGTAGTGGGCAGTACTTC. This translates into CASSSLSFGGRGSGQYF.

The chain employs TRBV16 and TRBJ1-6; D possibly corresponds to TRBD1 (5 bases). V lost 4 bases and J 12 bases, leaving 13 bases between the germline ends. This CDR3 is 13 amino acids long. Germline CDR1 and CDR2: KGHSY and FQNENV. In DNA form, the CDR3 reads TGTGCCAGCAGCCTGGGACTTGAGAAACCCCTCCACTTT. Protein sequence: CASSLGLEKPLHF. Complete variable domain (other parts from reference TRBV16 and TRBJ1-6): GEEVAQTPKHLVRGEGQKAKLYCAPIKGHSYVFWYQQVLKNEFKFLISFQNENVFDETGMPKERFSAKCLPNSPCSLEIQATKLEDSAVYFCASSLGLEKPLHFGNGTRLTVT.

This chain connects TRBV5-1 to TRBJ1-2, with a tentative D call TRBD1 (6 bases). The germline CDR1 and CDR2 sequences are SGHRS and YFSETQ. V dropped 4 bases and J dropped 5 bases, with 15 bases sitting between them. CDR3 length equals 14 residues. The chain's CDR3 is CASSPGGGGYGYTF. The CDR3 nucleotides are TGCGCCAGCAGCCCTGGTGGGGGCGGGTATGGCTACACCTTC.

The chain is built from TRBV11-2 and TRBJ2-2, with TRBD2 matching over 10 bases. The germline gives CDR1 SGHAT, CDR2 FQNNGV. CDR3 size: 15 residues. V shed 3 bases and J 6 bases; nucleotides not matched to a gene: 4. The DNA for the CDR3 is TGTGCCAGCAGCTTGGGACTAGCGATGGCCGGGGAGCTGTTTTTT. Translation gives CASSLGLAMAGELFF.

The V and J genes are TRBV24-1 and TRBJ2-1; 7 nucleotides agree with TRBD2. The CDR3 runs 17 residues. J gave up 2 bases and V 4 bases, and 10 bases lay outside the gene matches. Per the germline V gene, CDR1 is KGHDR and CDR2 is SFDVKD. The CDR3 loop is CATSDMPAGLPYNEQFF. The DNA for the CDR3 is TGTGCCACCAGTGACATGCCAGCGGGACTACCCTACAATGAGCAGTTCTTC.

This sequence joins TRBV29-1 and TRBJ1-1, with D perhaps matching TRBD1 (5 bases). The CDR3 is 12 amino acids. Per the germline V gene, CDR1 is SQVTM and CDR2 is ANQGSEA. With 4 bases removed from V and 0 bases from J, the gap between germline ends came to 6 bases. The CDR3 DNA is TGCAGCGTTGGACAGCTGAACACTGAAGCTTTCTTT. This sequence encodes CSVGQLNTEAFF.

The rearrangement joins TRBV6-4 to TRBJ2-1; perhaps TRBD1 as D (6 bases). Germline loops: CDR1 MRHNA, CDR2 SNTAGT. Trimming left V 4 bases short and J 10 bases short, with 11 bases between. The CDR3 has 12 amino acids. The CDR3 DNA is TGTGCCAGCAGTGGCCTTGACAGGGAGCAGTTCTTC. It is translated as CASSGLDREQFF.

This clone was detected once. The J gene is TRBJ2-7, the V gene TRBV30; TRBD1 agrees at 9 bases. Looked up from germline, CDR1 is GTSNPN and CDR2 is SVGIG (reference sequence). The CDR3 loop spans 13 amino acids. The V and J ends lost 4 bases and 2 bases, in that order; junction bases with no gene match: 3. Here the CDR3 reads CAWKQGAPYEQYF. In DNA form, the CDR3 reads TGTGCCTGGAAACAGGGGGCTCCCTACGAGCAGTACTTC.

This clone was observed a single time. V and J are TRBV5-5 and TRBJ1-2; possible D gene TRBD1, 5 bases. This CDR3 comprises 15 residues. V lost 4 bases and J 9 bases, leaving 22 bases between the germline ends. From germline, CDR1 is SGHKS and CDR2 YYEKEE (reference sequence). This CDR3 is CASSQVGGAGVSYTF. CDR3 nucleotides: TGTGCCAGCAGCCAGGTTGGCGGGGCTGGGGTGAGCTACACCTTC.

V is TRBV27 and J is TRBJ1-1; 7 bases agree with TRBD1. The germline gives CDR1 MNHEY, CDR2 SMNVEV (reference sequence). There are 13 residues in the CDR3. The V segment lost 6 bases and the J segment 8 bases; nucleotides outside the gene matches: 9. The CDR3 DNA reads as TGTGCCAGCAGCAAACGACAGGGCGTCGAAGCTTTCTTT. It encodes CASSKRQGVEAFF.

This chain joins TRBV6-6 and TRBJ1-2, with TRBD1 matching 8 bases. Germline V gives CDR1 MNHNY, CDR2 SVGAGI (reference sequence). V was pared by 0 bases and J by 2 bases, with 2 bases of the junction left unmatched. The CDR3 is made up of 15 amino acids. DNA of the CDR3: TGTGCCAGCAGTTACTCGACAGGGGCAAACTATGGCTACACCTTC. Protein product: CASSYSTGANYGYTF.